Following are 15 T cell receptor beta chains from one sample sequenced in a study of vaccination and CD4 T cells after COVID-19. These receptors' antigens are unknown. The sample's treatment: roughly 11-day PBMC culture with coronavirus spike peptide pools or control peptides (ViraFEST assay). Cultured CD4+ T cell DNA was sequenced using the Oncomine TCR Beta short-read assay. TCRdb passed the PCR reads through MiXCR, listing each CDR3 protein once. The sample holds fewer than 25,000 distinct CDR3 sequences, approximately 37% seen once. Sequenced material: cultured CD4+ T cells from blood. These receptors were collected from a human donor with COVID-19.

The chain recombines TRBV20-1 with TRBJ1-1; TRBD1 matches at 10 bases. V lost 0 bases, J lost 0 bases, and 7 bases stayed unmatched. The CDR3 consists of 17 residues. CDR1 DFQATT and CDR2 SNEGSKA come from the germline V gene (reference sequence). The CDR3 is CSARERDRGSMNTEAFF. CDR3 sequence (DNA): TGCAGTGCTAGAGAGCGGGACAGGGGAAGTATGAACACTGAAGCTTTCTTT.

This clonotype was seen only a few times. V and J are TRBV10-2 and TRBJ2-3; TRBD1 agrees at 9 bases. CDR3 length equals 14 residues. The trim removed 3 bases at V and 6 bases at J, leaving 4 bases unmatched. Per the germline V gene, CDR1 is WSHSY and CDR2 is SAAADI. CDR3 in amino acids: CASSEQGAGDTQYF. Here the CDR3 DNA reads TGCGCCAGCAGTGAACAGGGGGCTGGGGATACGCAGTATTTT.

This clonotype was detected only a few times. The J gene is TRBJ1-1, the V gene TRBV6-5, with 8 bases lining up with TRBD1. Germline assignment: CDR1 MNHEY and CDR2 SVGAGI. Germline trimming cut 4 bases from V and 8 bases from J; bases unmatched to any gene: 12. This CDR3 is 15 amino acids long. CDR3 bases: TGTGCCAGCAGTTCCCCCACAGGGGGTGGGTTGGAAGCTTTCTTT. It encodes CASSSPTGGGLEAFF.

The sample holds a few counts of this clonotype. V is TRBV6-1 and J is TRBJ1-4; 10 nucleotides align to TRBD1. The trim removed 6 bases at V and 7 bases at J, leaving 8 bases unmatched. Per the germline V gene, CDR1 is MNHNS and CDR2 is SASEGT. The CDR3 runs 15 residues. CDR3 nucleotides: TGTGCCAGCAGGCACTGGACAGGGGGGGGTGAAAAACTGTTTTTT. Translation gives CASRHWTGGGEKLFF.

The chain joins TRBV7-2 to TRBJ2-7; no reliable D call. The length of the CDR3 is 13 residues. CDR1 is SGHTA, CDR2 FQGNSA, per germline. Deletions cut 7 bases from V and 2 bases from J, with 12 bases between. The CDR3 DNA sequence: TGTGCCAGCAAGGACGGAGCCACCTACGAGCAGTACTTC. It codes for CASKDGATYEQYF.

Comment on this clonotype: Relative to the germline gene, one junction end is altered; a read error may explain this. The J gene is TRBJ2-4, the V gene TRBV7-2; D gene unclear. This CDR3 is built from 12 residues. CDR1 is SGHTA and CDR2 is FQGNSA in the germline V gene. The CDR3 loop is CASSFGPTILYF. The CDR3 DNA reads as TGTGCCAGCAGCTTCGGACCGACCATTCTGTACTTC.

This chain links TRBV5-4 with TRBJ1-6; maybe TRBD1 (5 bases). Germline CDR1 SGHNT, CDR2 YYREEE (reference sequence). This CDR3 is built from 19 residues. Trimming left V 4 bases short and J 7 bases short, with 27 bases between. Here the CDR3 reads CASSPGGGRRPAGNSPLHF. Written as DNA, the CDR3 is TGTGCCAGCAGCCCGGGGGGGGGACGTCGTCCAGCAGGGAATTCACCCCTCCACTTT.

In the case of this clonotype: One end of the junction does not line up with germline, which may come from a read error. This sequence joins TRBV10-1 and TRBJ2-3; D perhaps matches TRBD2 (6 bases). The germline CDR1 and CDR2 sequences are WNHNN and SYGVQD (reference sequence). The CDR3 totals 13 residues. The CDR3 DNA follows: TGTGCCAGCAGTGATCCGGGTAGCGGTACGCAGTATTTT. It codes for CASSDPGSGTQYF.

This chain connects TRBV30 to TRBJ1-2; 9 bases line up with TRBD1. The V gene end was trimmed by 2 bases and the J gene end by 7 bases; junction bases not matched to a gene: 5. Germline loops: CDR1 GTSNPN, CDR2 SVGIG (reference sequence). There are 13 residues in the CDR3. The CDR3 is CAWSFGTGSGYTF. In DNA, the CDR3 is TGTGCCTGGAGTTTCGGGACAGGGAGTGGCTACACCTTC.

This clonotype was detected only a few times. The rearrangement uses TRBV27 and TRBJ2-7; tentatively, D is TRBD1 (6 bases). There are 15 residues in the CDR3. V was cut by 6 bases and J by 1 base, with 16 bases left in between. From germline, CDR1 is MNHEY and CDR2 SMNVEV (reference sequence). CDR3 DNA sequence: TGTGCCAGCAGCCCCTGGTTGGGACAATCCTACGAGCAGTACTTC. Its translation: CASSPWLGQSYEQYF.

Only a few counts were recorded for this clonotype. This chain uses TRBV6-5 with TRBJ1-5; D is perhaps TRBD1 (5 bases). Germline CDR1 is MNHEY and CDR2 is SVGAGI. The CDR3 has 14 amino acids. V dropped 4 bases and J dropped 6 bases, with 13 bases sitting between them. This CDR3 reads CASSSSSRAQPQHF. Here the CDR3 DNA reads TGTGCCAGCAGTTCAAGTTCCAGGGCTCAGCCCCAGCATTTT.

The CDR3 sequence is CASSHSRGDTQYF. In DNA form, the CDR3 reads TGTGCCAGCAGCCACTCGCGGGGAGATACGCAGTATTTT. This rearrangement joins TRBV7-6 to TRBJ2-3; possibly TRBD2 for D (6 bases). CDR3 length: 13 residues. Germline assignment: CDR1 SGHVS and CDR2 FNYEAQ. Trimming stripped 5 bases from V and 5 bases from J, with 11 bases between.

V usage is TRBV7-2 and J usage is TRBJ1-4; D not certain. The CDR3 sequence is 12 residues long. The V gene lost 2 bases and the J gene lost 5 bases, with 3 bases spanning the gap. The germline CDR1 and CDR2 sequences are SGHTA and FQGNSA. The chain's CDR3 is CASSLRNEKLFF. The CDR3, as DNA: TGTGCCAGCAGCTTACGAAATGAAAAACTGTTTTTT.

The chain combines TRBV20-1 with TRBJ1-2; a weak D match, TRBD1 (6 bases). V was cut by 5 bases and J by 4 bases, with 20 bases left in between. Looked up from germline, CDR1 is DFQATT and CDR2 is SNEGSKA (reference sequence). The CDR3 runs to 15 residues. In nucleotides, the CDR3 is TGCAGTGCTGGGGCGGGGGCGGAGACAGGCTATGGCTACACCTTC. Translating gives CSAGAGAETGYGYTF.

The gene calls are TRBV20-1 and TRBJ2-1; 15 bases agree with TRBD2. Germline CDR1 DFQATT, CDR2 SNEGSKA (reference sequence). This CDR3 has 13 amino acids. V lost 6 bases, J lost 7 bases, and 1 base stayed unmatched. The CDR3 spells CSAGTSGGNEQFF. The CDR3, as DNA: TGCAGTGCCGGGACTAGCGGGGGGAATGAGCAGTTCTTC.